Given below is one T cell receptor (beta chain) in context. A junction boundary mismatches the germline segment, possibly from a read error. The sample is drawn from a study of CD8+ T cells in alopecia areata. For the study at large: Oral tofacitinib, 5 to 10 mg twice daily, was given in an open-label trial. The protocol delivered tofacitinib for 6 to 18 months, then withdrew it for 6 months.

Germline V gene sequence: CDR1 MNHEY, CDR2 SVGAGI. The CDR3 has 11 amino acids. Samples from alopecia areata patients were lesional scalp punch biopsies and peripheral blood. Separation by sorting yielded CD4+ and CD8+ T cells from PBMCs. cDNA reverse transcribed from extracted RNA served as the sequencing template. Clones were read by immunoSEQ multiplex PCR, and TCRdb kept only the in-frame ones, dropping some. The sample lists under 300,000 clones, less than 80% seen once, with around 1.2% in the top ten. This TCR was sampled from a human donor with alopecia areata. This chain links TRBV6-5 with TRBJ1-6; a possible D gene is TRBD1 (5 bases). The sequencing here drew on CD4+ T cells sorted from blood, taken at week 0. CDR3 bases: TGTGCCAGCAGTTCGGGACTACTATTCTTCTTT. It translates to CASSSGLLFFF.